One T cell receptor beta chain is described in this entry. Its antigen is as yet unknown. The use of a sample-barcoded 5' primer and a J-beta primer mix characterized a second PCR of about 7 to 12 cycles. TCRdb passed the 5' RACE reads through MiXCR, listing each CDR3 protein once. This sample carries about 1.4 million distinct CDR3 sequences, approximately 59% of them seen once, and the ten largest clones take over 6.5%. PBMCs were isolated at a quantity of at least 7 million per sample. These data come from a study of blood T cells in healthy people across ages. Whole-study results and caveats: A roughly linear age-dependent decrease characterized TCR beta diversity per million T cells. When set beside aged donors, long-lived donors presented more naive CD4+ cells and higher diversity. It was found that TCR beta diversity correlated strongly with the percentage of naive T cells.

This CDR3 comprises 16 residues. The germline gives CDR1 MGHRA, CDR2 YSYEKL. The sequence came from a man younger than 30 in good health. This chain links TRBV4-1 with TRBJ2-1; 8 nucleotides agree with TRBD2. The tail of the sequence fits TRBJ2-7 better, so the J call may be wrong. The sequenced sample was blood. The CDR3 sequence is CASSQQAGASYNEQYF. CDR3 DNA: TGCGCCAGCAGCCAACAAGCGGGAGCATCCTACAATGAGCAGTACTTC.